The 14 T cell receptor beta chains listed next were all sequenced from one sample in a study of beta chain features in type 1 diabetes. Their specific antigens are unknown. TCRB transcripts that were expressed got sequenced, as all of the isolated RNA had been reverse transcribed. Method: immunoSEQ multiplex PCR; TCRdb's copy keeps in-frame clones and lacks some. Of 100,000 to 150,000 clones listed, around 15% are singletons. Broader study findings: A moderate, significant TCRB CDR3 shortening appeared in type 1 diabetes across four CD4+ subsets.

Sequenced material: central memory CD4+ T cells from blood. The receptors here all came from a young man with type 1 diabetes.

The chain uses TRBV20-1 and TRBJ2-7; 7 nucleotides match TRBD1. Germline values: CDR1 DFQATT, CDR2 SNEGSKA (reference sequence). This CDR3 contains 11 residues. This chain's CDR3 is CSGQVPYEQYF. DNA of the CDR3: TGCAGCGGACAGGTCCCCTACGAGCAGTACTTC.

V usage is TRBV27 and J usage is TRBJ2-3; D remains ambiguous. The germline V gene has CDR1 MNHEY and CDR2 SMNVEV (reference sequence). The CDR3 has 16 amino acids. With 5 bases removed from V and 2 bases from J, the gap between germline ends came to 17 bases. The chain's CDR3 is CASSINGVWYTDTQYF. The CDR3 DNA follows: TGTGCCAGCAGTATTAATGGTGTGTGGTACACAGATACGCAGTATTTT.

This clone was counted ten times or more. The chain has TRBV2 and TRBJ1-5, with no clear D. The CDR3 runs 16 residues. Germline V CDR1 and CDR2: SNHLY, FYNNEI. Trimming left V 5 bases short and J 0 bases short, with 14 bases between. The CDR3 coding sequence is TGTGCCAGCAGTAAAAGGGTCGGGAATAGCAATCAGCCCCAGCATTTT. It yields the protein CASSKRVGNSNQPQHF.

The chain has TRBV10-1 and TRBJ2-3, with TRBD1 as a possible D gene (5 bases). The CDR3 extends over 14 amino acids. The V gene lost 6 bases and the J gene lost 5 bases, with 15 bases spanning the gap. Germline V lookup: CDR1 WNHNN, CDR2 SYGVQD (reference sequence). CDR3 in DNA: TGCGCCAGCAGAGGACACCGCCGAGGAGATACGCAGTATTTT. It encodes CASRGHRRGDTQYF.

This clone was seen more than once but under ten times. J is TRBJ2-5 and V is TRBV29-1; D gene ambiguous. V lost 2 bases and J 1 base, leaving 5 bases between the germline ends. This CDR3 contains 12 residues. Germline loops: CDR1 SQVTM, CDR2 ANQGSEA. The CDR3 region is CSVEPSQETQYF. The CDR3, as DNA: TGCAGCGTTGAACCCTCCCAAGAGACCCAGTACTTC.

This clone was counted a few times. The V and J genes are TRBV11-1 and TRBJ2-1, with D perhaps matching TRBD2 (6 bases). Germline CDR1 SGHAT, CDR2 FQDESV (reference sequence). The CDR3 extends over 15 amino acids. V was pared by 1 base and J by 3 bases, with 10 bases between. CDR3 in amino acids: CASSLERTIYNEQFF. The CDR3 nucleotides read TGTGCCAGCAGCTTAGAGCGGACTATCTACAATGAGCAGTTCTTC.

This clone was counted only a few times. V gene TRBV25-1 combines with J gene TRBJ2-6; D remains unclear. The CDR3 contains 16 residues. The germline CDR1 and CDR2 sequences are MGHDK and SYGVNS. The V end lost 2 bases, the J end lost 4 bases, and 12 bases lay between the germline ends. The CDR3 DNA follows: TGTGCCAGCAGTGAACATGGCTCCTCGGGGGCCAACGTCCTGACTTTC. It encodes CASSEHGSSGANVLTF.

This clone has more than one count but fewer than ten. V is TRBV21-1 and J is TRBJ2-1; TRBD2 reflects the table's D call only, with no check against the DNA. TRBV21-1 is listed as a pseudogene. The CDR3 is made up of 15 amino acids. The CDR3 sequence: CASRGPGLVYNEQFF. CDR3 nucleotides: TGTGCCAGCAGGGGACCGGGACTAGTCTACAATGAGCAGTTCTTC.

The chain is built from TRBV7-2 and TRBJ1-5; the D is unclear. Germline CDR1 SGHTA, CDR2 FQGNSA. Deletions cut 1 base from V and 4 bases from J, with 11 bases between. This CDR3 comprises 15 residues. The CDR3 bases are TGTGCCAGCAGCTTAGGGGCCCGAGAGAATCAGCCCCAGCATTTT. This gives the protein CASSLGARENQPQHF.

This clone was seen only a few times. The rearrangement links TRBV7-9 to TRBJ2-1, with 11 bases fitting TRBD2. Trimming removed 7 bases from V and 5 bases from J; junction bases left unmatched: 4. The CDR3 is made up of 14 amino acids. Germline V CDR1 and CDR2: SEHNR, FQNEAQ (reference sequence). As DNA, the CDR3 is TGTGCCAGCAACACTAGCGGGGGAAACAATGAGCAGTTCTTC. Its translation: CASNTSGGNNEQFF.

This rearrangement joins TRBV27 to TRBJ1-6; D remains unclear. The CDR3 has 12 amino acids. The V gene's germline CDR1 is MNHEY and CDR2 SMNVEV (reference sequence). Deletions cut 8 bases from V and 8 bases from J, with 10 bases between. For the CDR3, the DNA is TGTGCCAGCCGGGTCGCGGATTCACCCCTCCACTTT. This sequence encodes CASRVADSPLHF.

This clone was seen a handful of times. The rearrangement joins TRBV28 to TRBJ2-1; D remains ambiguous. V lost 6 bases and J lost 7, with 16 bases in between. The V gene's germline CDR1 is MDHEN and CDR2 SYDVKM. The CDR3 extends over 14 amino acids. This CDR3 is CASRGIDWVNEQFF. The CDR3 DNA sequence: TGTGCCAGCAGGGGTATCGACTGGGTGAATGAGCAGTTCTTC.

In regard to this clone: A read error is possible here, since a much larger clone lies one base away. J is TRBJ2-7 and V is TRBV6-1, with 10 bases that match TRBD2. The germline V gene encodes CDR1 MNHNS and CDR2 SASEGT. V lost 4 bases and J lost 2; bases outside the gene matches: 2. CDR3 length equals 14 residues. The CDR3 DNA reads as TGTGCCAGCAGTGGGACTAGCGGCGCCTACGAGCAGTACTTC. This translates into CASSGTSGAYEQYF.

The chain is built from TRBV9 and TRBJ2-3, with D unclear. Trimming pared 0 bases from V and 7 bases from J, leaving 9 bases between. The CDR3 sequence is 13 residues long. The germline CDR1 and CDR2 sequences are SGDLS and YYNGEE. The CDR3 bases are TGTGCCAGCAGCGTAGAATTGGAGAATACGCAGTATTTT. Its translation: CASSVELENTQYF. Looking up the rest from reference TRBV9 and TRBJ2-3 gives the full variable domain: DSGVTQTPKHLITATGQRVTLRCSPRSGDLSVYWYQQSLDQGLQFLIQYYNGEERAKGNILERFSAQQFPDLHSELNLSSLELGDSALYFCASSVELENTQYFGPGTRLTVL.